The next 3 T cell receptor beta chains were all read from a single sample in a study of T cell responses to AZD1222 COVID-19 vaccine. Clones were read by immunoSEQ multiplex PCR, and TCRdb kept only the in-frame ones, dropping some. Here the sample spans tens of thousands of clones, roughly 87% being singletons. This sample comprised peripheral blood, obtained on day 0 of AZD1222 vaccination. These receptors were collected from an adult in good health.

The V and J genes are TRBV7-8 and TRBJ1-1, with a weak D call TRBD1 (6 bases). Germline CDR1 is SGHVS and CDR2 is FQNEAQ. The CDR3 extends over 15 amino acids. The V gene lost 1 base and the J gene lost 6 bases, with 15 bases spanning the gap. CDR3 nucleotide sequence: TGTGCCAGCAGCTTAGAACAGGGCGGGCTCTCTGAAGCTTTCTTT. This encodes CASSLEQGGLSEAFF.

The V and J genes are TRBV13 and TRBJ1-4; 7 bases align to TRBD1. Trimming at V came to 0 bases and at J to 8 bases, leaving 9 bases not matched to a gene. This CDR3 comprises 16 residues. Germline loops: CDR1 PRHDT, CDR2 FYEKMQ (reference sequence). The CDR3 DNA is TGTGCCAGCAGCTTAGGGGAACAGGGGAAGGGGGAAAAACTGTTTTTT. Translated, it gives CASSLGEQGKGEKLFF.

The J gene is TRBJ2-7, the V gene TRBV5-1; D unclear. Trimming removed 0 bases from V and 3 bases from J, with 10 bases in between. Looked up from germline, CDR1 is SGHRS and CDR2 is YFSETQ. The CDR3 runs 14 residues. CDR3 sequence reads: CASSLAMQSYEQYF. The CDR3 DNA follows: TGCGCCAGCAGCTTGGCCATGCAGAGCTACGAGCAGTACTTC.